This TCR beta chain came from a study of identical twins. TCRdb ran MiXCR on the 5' RACE reads and lists one entry per CDR3 protein. The table records around 480,000 distinct CDR3 sequences, roughly an eighth of them present only once. This clonotype was detected a few times. Looked up from germline, CDR1 is SGHRS and CDR2 is YFSETQ. The CDR3 runs 13 residues. The V end lost 0 bases, the J end lost 6 bases, and 7 bases lay between the germline ends. These records were also assigned to another study, of yellow fever vaccine responses in identical twins.

This TCR was sampled from a woman between 18 and 30 years old in good health. The sequenced material came from CD4+ T cells sorted from blood. The V gene is TRBV5-1, the J gene TRBJ2-1; no firm D call. DNA of the CDR3: TGCGCCAGCAGCTTGGCGATACTCAATGAGCAGTTCTTC. Protein: CASSLAILNEQFF.